One and the same sample provided the 2 T cell receptor beta chains below, sequenced in a study of blood T cell repertoires in COVID-19. TCRdb's copy holds only in-frame clones and misses some; the assay was immunoSEQ multiplex PCR. The repertoire holds fewer than 400,000 clones, with 85% as singletons. The specimen sequenced was peripheral blood. All receptors come from a woman aged 18 to 35 with acute or convalescent COVID-19.

The gene calls are TRBV9 and TRBJ1-2; 8 positions agree with TRBD1. This CDR3 has 15 residues. CDR1 is SGDLS and CDR2 is YYNGEE in the germline V gene. The J segment lost 0 bases and the V segment lost 4 bases, leaving 5 bases of the junction unmatched. CDR3: CASSPRTGTNYGYTF. The CDR3 DNA follows: TGTGCCAGCAGCCCACGGACAGGGACTAACTATGGCTACACCTTC.

The V gene is TRBV11-1, the J gene TRBJ2-3; D may be TRBD1 (6 bases). Trimming took 3 bases from V and 5 from J, leaving 12 bases between them. Germline V gene sequence: CDR1 SGHAT, CDR2 FQDESV (reference sequence). The CDR3 contains 14 residues. The CDR3 nucleotides are TGTGCCAGCAGCTTTCTGCGAGGGGGAGATACGCAGTATTTT. Its translation: CASSFLRGGDTQYF.